This entry lists 2 T cell receptor beta chains sequenced from one sample in a study of T cell repertoires and Cas9 in healthy adults (dated by TCRdb to the late 2010s). Libraries came from the immunoSEQ multiplex PCR assay. TCRdb stores this immuneACCESS table with in-frame sequences only. Part of the clones is absent; in the studies checked, under half of the shortfall reflects unresolved V genes, and no reason is known for the rest. For this sample the table gives around 20,000 clones, of which under 95% were detected only once. The ten largest clonotypes hold roughly 0.7% of the sample. Sequences were obtained from CD4+ effector T cells (CD127+, CD25-, CD137-, CD154-) from PBMCs; culture status not recorded. The receptors stem from a human donor in good health.

This rearrangement joins TRBV2 to TRBJ1-6; maybe TRBD1 (5 bases). V lost 6 bases, J lost 7 bases, and 16 bases lay in between. The CDR3 is 15 residues long. Germline-derived CDR1 and CDR2 are SNHLY and FYNNEI. As DNA, the CDR3 is TGTGCCAGCAGCGTTGATGGGGCGGGGAATTCACCCCTCCACTTT. Translation gives CASSVDGAGNSPLHF.

This chain links TRBV7-3 with TRBJ1-1; no reliable D call. CDR3 length: 13 amino acids. The V gene lost 0 bases and the J gene lost 2 bases, with 4 bases spanning the gap. Germline V gene sequence: CDR1 SGHTA, CDR2 FQGTGA. The CDR3 is CASSLTGNTEAFF. For the CDR3, the DNA is TGTGCCAGCAGCTTAACGGGAAACACTGAAGCTTTCTTT.